A single sample is the source of the 9 T cell receptor beta chains below, sequenced in a study of neoadjuvant nivolumab and ipilimumab in lung cancer. TCRdb's copy holds only in-frame clones and misses some; the assay was immunoSEQ multiplex PCR. The sample shows 7,000 to 8,500 clones, about nine tenths of them seen only once. The input for sequencing was tumor tissue, taken after neoadjuvant nivolumab, alone or with ipilimumab, at or shortly before surgery. These receptors all come from an adult with non-small cell lung cancer. Some clones in this sample may be carry-over from other donors' samples.

The chain joins TRBV11-2 to TRBJ1-5; D gene unclear. Per germline, CDR1 SGHAT and CDR2 FQNNGV. With 1 base removed from V and 2 bases from J, the gap between germline ends came to 0 bases. The CDR3 extends over 12 amino acids. CDR3 in amino acids: CASSLGNQPQHF. In DNA form, the CDR3 reads TGTGCCAGCAGCTTAGGCAATCAGCCCCAGCATTTT.

The chain employs TRBV6-5 and TRBJ1-5, with TRBD1 as a possible D gene (5 bases). V gave up 4 bases and J gave up 4 bases, with 14 bases separating them. CDR3 length equals 15 residues. In germline, CDR1 is MNHEY, CDR2 SVGAGI. The CDR3 nucleotides are TGTGCCAGCAGTTCCGGGACTGTTGGTAATCAGCCCCAGCATTTT. Translated, it gives CASSSGTVGNQPQHF.

The chain carries TRBV7-9 and TRBJ2-3; 14 nucleotides line up with TRBD2. The V segment lost 5 bases and the J segment 5 bases; nucleotides outside the gene matches: 9. The CDR3 contains 17 residues. Germline V CDR1 and CDR2: SEHNR, FQNEAQ (reference sequence). CDR3 coding DNA: TGTGCCAGCAGCCCCGGGACTAGCGGGAGATCTGTAGATACGCAGTATTTT. As protein: CASSPGTSGRSVDTQYF.

V gene TRBV9 combines with J gene TRBJ2-1, with TRBD1 as a possible D gene (8 bases). This CDR3 is 15 amino acids long. Trimming left V 6 bases short and J 5 bases short, with 18 bases between. Germline V lookup: CDR1 SGDLS, CDR2 YYNGEE. As DNA, the CDR3 is TGTGCCAGCACCCAGGGGGCGGGAGCCCACAATGAGCAGTTCTTC. This encodes CASTQGAGAHNEQFF.

The V call is TRBV18, the J call TRBJ2-7, with TRBD1 matching 9 bases. The CDR3 contains 15 residues. V gave up 2 bases and J gave up 1 base; unmatched junction bases: 3. Germline lookup yields CDR1 KGHSH and CDR2 LQKENI. The CDR3 sequence: CASSPTGTGSYEQYF. The CDR3 DNA is TGTGCCAGCTCACCAACCGGGACAGGGTCCTACGAGCAGTACTTC.

The V and J genes are TRBV18 and TRBJ2-5; D may correspond to TRBD1 or TRBD2 (5 bases each). The CDR3 has 16 residues. Germline V gives CDR1 KGHSH, CDR2 LQKENI. V was trimmed by 4 bases and J by 3 bases, leaving 18 bases between them. The CDR3 reads CASSRKPRDPKETQYF. CDR3 DNA: TGTGCCAGCTCACGAAAGCCCCGGGACCCCAAAGAGACCCAGTACTTC.

This chain connects TRBV5-6 to TRBJ2-3; 10 nucleotides align to TRBD2. Germline CDR1 and CDR2: SGHDT and YYEEEE. This CDR3 has 18 residues. After removal of 1 base from V and 2 bases from J, the junction contained 10 bases not matched to a gene. The CDR3 coding sequence is TGTGCCAGCAGCTTGAGGACTAGCGGAGGGGGGGTCACAGATACGCAGTATTTT. Translated, it gives CASSLRTSGGGVTDTQYF.

This clone was counted a few times. This sequence joins TRBV7-9 and TRBJ2-7; 12 bases agree with TRBD1. The CDR3 contains 15 residues. V lost 5 bases and J lost 2; bases outside the gene matches: 4. In germline, CDR1 is SEHNR, CDR2 FQNEAQ (reference sequence). CDR3 protein: CASSIGTGGPYEQYF. Written as DNA, the CDR3 is TGTGCCAGCAGCATCGGGACAGGGGGCCCCTACGAGCAGTACTTC.

In this sample, this clone turned up a few times. V and J are TRBV11-1 and TRBJ2-2; 7 bases map to TRBD1. The CDR3 runs to 16 residues. CDR1 SGHAT and CDR2 FQDESV come from the germline V gene (reference sequence). V gave up 5 bases and J gave up 1 base; unmatched junction bases: 7. The CDR3 DNA sequence: TGTGCCAGCAGCGAATCCCGACAGGGGAACACCGGGGAGCTGTTTTTT. It specifies CASSESRQGNTGELFF.